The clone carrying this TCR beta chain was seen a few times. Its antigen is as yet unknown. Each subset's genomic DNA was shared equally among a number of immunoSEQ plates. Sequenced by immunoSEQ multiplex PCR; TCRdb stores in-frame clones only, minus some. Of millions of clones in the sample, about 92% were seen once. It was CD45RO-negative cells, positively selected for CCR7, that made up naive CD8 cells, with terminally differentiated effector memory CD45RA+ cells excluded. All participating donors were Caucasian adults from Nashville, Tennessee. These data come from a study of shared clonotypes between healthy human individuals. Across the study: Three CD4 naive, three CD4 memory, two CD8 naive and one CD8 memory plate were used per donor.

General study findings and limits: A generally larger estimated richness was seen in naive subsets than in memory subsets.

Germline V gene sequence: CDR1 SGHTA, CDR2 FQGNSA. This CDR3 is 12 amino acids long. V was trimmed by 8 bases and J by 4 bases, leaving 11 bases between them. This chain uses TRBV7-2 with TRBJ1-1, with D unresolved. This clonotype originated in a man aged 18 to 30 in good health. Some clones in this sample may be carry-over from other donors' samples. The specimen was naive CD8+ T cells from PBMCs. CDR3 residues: CASQRSATEAFF. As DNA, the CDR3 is TGTGCCAGCCAGCGGTCTGCCACTGAAGCTTTCTTT.